This T cell receptor beta chain comes out of a study of blood T cell repertoires in COVID-19. Looking at the study overall: The study drew acute and convalescent COVID-19 samples from the United States, Italy and Spain.

This table comes from immunoSEQ multiplex PCR, and its TCRdb copy is limited to in-frame clones, with some not included. The sample has approximately 230,000 clones; 80% to 90% are singletons. V was cut by 3 bases and J by 11 bases, with 16 bases left in between. Germline V gene data show CDR1 as DFQATT and CDR2 as SNEGSKA (reference sequence). CDR3 length: 12 amino acids. The chain employs TRBV20-1 and TRBJ1-1, with D possibly TRBD1 on 5 matching bases. Material: peripheral blood. The TCR was taken from a man younger than 45 with active or convalescent COVID-19. The CDR3 spells CSASHRGLSAFF. Written as DNA, the CDR3 is TGCAGTGCTAGTCACCGGGGGTTGAGTGCTTTCTTT.